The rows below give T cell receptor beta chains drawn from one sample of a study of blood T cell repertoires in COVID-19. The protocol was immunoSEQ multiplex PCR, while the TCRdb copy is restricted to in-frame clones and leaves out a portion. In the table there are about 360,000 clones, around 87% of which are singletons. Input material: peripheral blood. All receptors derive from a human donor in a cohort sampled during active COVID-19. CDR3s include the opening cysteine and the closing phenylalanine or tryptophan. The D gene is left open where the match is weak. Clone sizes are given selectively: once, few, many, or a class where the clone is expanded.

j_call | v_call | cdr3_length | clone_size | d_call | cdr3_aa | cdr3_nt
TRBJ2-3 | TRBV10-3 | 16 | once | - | CAISALGSGDTDTQYF | TGTGCCATCAGTGCCCTGGGTAGCGGAGACACAGATACGCAGTATTTT
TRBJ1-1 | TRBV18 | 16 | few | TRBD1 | CASSLGQGGTNTEAFF | TGTGCCAGCTCACTCGGACAGGGGGGGACGAACACTGAAGCTTTCTTT
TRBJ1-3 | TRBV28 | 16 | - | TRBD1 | CASRYTGTGAGNTIYF | TGTGCCAGCAGATACACCGGGACAGGGGCTGGAAACACCATATATTTT
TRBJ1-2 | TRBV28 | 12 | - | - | CASRQNNYGYTF | TGTGCCAGCAGGCAGAATAACTATGGCTACACCTTC
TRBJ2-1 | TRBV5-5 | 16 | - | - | CASSLIGGISYNEQFF | TGTGCCAGCAGCTTGATAGGCGGGATTTCCTACAATGAGCAGTTCTTC
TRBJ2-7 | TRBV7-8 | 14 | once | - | CASRYGRGSYEQYF | TGTGCCAGCAGATACGGGAGAGGGTCCTACGAGCAGTACTTC
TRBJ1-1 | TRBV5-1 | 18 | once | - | CASSFGFQGTVANTEAFF | TGCGCCAGCAGCTTTGGGTTCCAGGGGACGGTCGCGAACACTGAAGCTTTCTTT
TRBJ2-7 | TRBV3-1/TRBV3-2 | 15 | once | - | CASSPTDSLPSEQYF | TGTGCCAGCAGCCCAACGGACAGTCTACCTAGCGAGCAGTACTTC
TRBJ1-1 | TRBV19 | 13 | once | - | CASSRVQGAEAFF | TGTGCCAGTAGTAGGGTTCAGGGCGCTGAAGCTTTCTTT
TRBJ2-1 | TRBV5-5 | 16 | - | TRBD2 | CASSLRRGAFYNEQFF | TGTGCCAGCAGCTTGCGGCGGGGGGCCTTCTACAATGAGCAGTTCTTC
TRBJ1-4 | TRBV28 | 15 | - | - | CASSIHTGINEKLFF | TGTGCCAGCAGTATTCATACAGGGATTAATGAAAAACTGTTTTTT
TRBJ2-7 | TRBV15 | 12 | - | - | CATNKGGEKQYF | TGTGCCACCAATAAAGGAGGGGAAAAGCAGTACTTC
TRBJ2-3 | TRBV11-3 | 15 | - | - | CASSTRGTETDTQYF | TGTGCCAGCAGCACCCGGGGGACTGAGACAGATACGCAGTATTTT
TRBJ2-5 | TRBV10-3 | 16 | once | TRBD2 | CAISGGGLPGEETQYF | TGTGCCATCAGTGGGGGGGGACTCCCCGGGGAGGAGACCCAGTACTTC
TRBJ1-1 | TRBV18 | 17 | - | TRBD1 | CASSTATGGLMNTEAFF | TGTGCCAGCTCCACCGCCACAGGGGGCTTGATGAACACTGAAGCTTTCTTT
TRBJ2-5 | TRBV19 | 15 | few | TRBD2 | CASRSSFGGEETQYF | TGTGCCAGTAGGTCCTCGTTCGGGGGGGAAGAGACCCAGTACTTC